This is a list of T cell receptor beta chains from one sample in a study of shared T cell receptors in the human thymus. Sequencing was performed with immunoSEQ multiplex PCR; in TCRdb, only in-frame clones are kept and a portion is missing. The data show some 720,000 clones, approximately 90% seen once. The same sample was also studied in work on human thymus T cells.

The sequencing input was thymocytes. The receptors originated from a boy younger than two with a congenital heart defect. CDR3s include the opening cysteine and the closing phenylalanine or tryptophan. Each record gives: V gene, D gene, clone size, J gene, CDR3 DNA, CDR3 protein. A D gene is named only where the DNA matches it firmly. Rows may omit the clone size; those that give it use once, few, many or a size class.

TRBV6-5	TRBD1	.	TRBJ1-2	TGTGCCGTCAAACAGGGGGAGTATGGCTACACCTTC	CAVKQGEYGYTF
TRBV10-1	TRBD2	.	TRBJ2-7	TGCGCCAGCCAGATGGGACTAGCGGGATCCTACGAGCAGTACTTC	CASQMGLAGSYEQYF
TRBV10-2	.	.	TRBJ2-7	TGCGCCAGCACGGCTGGCAGGGGGGACGAGCAGTACTTC	CASTAGRGDEQYF
TRBV15	TRBD2	.	TRBJ2-4	TGTGCCACCAGCAGAGATCGGAGACTAGCGGGGGTAGCCAAAAACATTCAGTACTTC	CATSRDRRLAGVAKNIQYF
TRBV11-2	.	.	TRBJ2-1	TGTGCCAGCAGGACGAAGGAGAGCAATGAGCAGTTCTTC	CASRTKESNEQFF
TRBV6-1	TRBD1	.	TRBJ2-5	TGTGCCAGCGGAAGGACAGGCTCGGAAGAGACCCAGTACTTC	CASGRTGSEETQYF
TRBV2	TRBD2	.	TRBJ2-1	TGTGCCAGCCTCGGGGGGGAGAGCTCCTACAATGAGCAGTTCTTC	CASLGGESSYNEQFF
TRBV12-5	.	.	TRBJ1-5	TGTGCTAGTGGTTTCCCTAATCAGCCCCAGCATTTT	CASGFPNQPQHF
TRBV14	TRBD2	.	TRBJ2-1	TGTGCCAGCAGCCAGCTACCTCGGCGGGAGGATGAGCAGTTCTTC	CASSQLPRREDEQFF
TRBV5-1	.	.	TRBJ1-1	TGCGCCAGCAGCTTGGCCGGGGGGGGGCGGTTGAACACTGAAGCTTTCTTT	CASSLAGGGRLNTEAFF
TRBV7-9	.	.	TRBJ2-5	TGTGCCAGCAGCTTAGGATGTCAGGATAACCAAGAGACCCAGTACTTC	CASSLGCQDNQETQYF
TRBV28	TRBD2	.	TRBJ2-5	TGTGCCAGCACTCAAAACCTAGGACTAGGAATGGGAGAGACCCAGTACTTC	CASTQNLGLGMGETQYF
TRBV4-1	TRBD1	.	TRBJ2-7	TGCGCCAGCAGCCAACACCCCCCGCTCTGGACAGGGGGCTACGAGCAGTACTTC	CASSQHPPLWTGGYEQYF
TRBV6-5	.	once	TRBJ1-1	TGTGCCAGCAGTTTCAATCCAACAGGGTTTGAAGCTTTCTTT	CASSFNPTGFEAFF
TRBV7-2	.	.	TRBJ2-7	TGTGCCAGCAGCTCCTTCGCCACGGCAGGCCCCTACGAGCAGTACTTC	CASSSFATAGPYEQYF
TRBV30	.	.	TRBJ1-2	TGTGCCTGGGTTGCTAACAACCGGGAACGCGACTATGGCTACACCTTC	CAWVANNRERDYGYTF
TRBV5-1	.	.	TRBJ1-4	TGCGCCAGCAGCTGGGCGGGACGGTCTAATGAAAAACTGTTTTTT	CASSWAGRSNEKLFF
TRBV2	TRBD1	.	TRBJ1-4	TGTGCCAGCAGTGATGGACAGGGGACAACTAATGAAAAACTGTTTTTT	CASSDGQGTTNEKLFF
TRBV28	TRBD2	.	TRBJ2-7	TGTGCCAGCAGTTACTTTTGGATGGGACTAGCGGTGGGGACCCCCTCCTACGAGCAGTACTTC	CASSYFWMGLAVGTPSYEQYF
TRBV4-3	.	few	TRBJ2-2	TGCGCCAGCAGCCAAAGTTCAGGCACCGGGGAGCTGTTTTTT	CASSQSSGTGELFF
TRBV2	TRBD2	.	TRBJ2-7	TGTGCCAGCAGTGAGTTGGTGGGGACTAGCGGGAGTCCGGGTCTCTTCGAGCAGTACTTC	CASSELVGTSGSPGLFEQYF
TRBV5-1	TRBD1	.	TRBJ1-1	TGCGCCAGCAGCCAAGGAGGTTGGGACAGGGGGCTTGACACTGAAGCTTTCTTT	CASSQGGWDRGLDTEAFF
TRBV19	TRBD2	.	TRBJ2-3	TGTGCCAGTAGTATAAGCGGGAGCTGGTTAGGCACAGATACGCAGTATTTT	CASSISGSWLGTDTQYF
TRBV5-8	TRBD1	.	TRBJ2-5	TGTGCCAGCAGCTTGTTCTTACAGGGGATGGGAGAGACCCAGTACTTC	CASSLFLQGMGETQYF
TRBV27	TRBD2	.	TRBJ2-7	TGTGCCAGCAGTTTATCAGCGGGAGCCTACGAGCAGTACTTC	CASSLSAGAYEQYF
TRBV5-8	.	.	TRBJ2-7	TGTGCCAGCAGCGGAACTAGCTCCGAGCAGTACTTC	CASSGTSSEQYF
TRBV6-5	.	.	TRBJ2-2	TGTGCCAGCAGGTCGGTCCGGAACACCGGGGAGCTGTTTTTT	CASRSVRNTGELFF
TRBV6-6	.	.	TRBJ1-4	TGTGCCAGCAGTAAGGCGGATTTGGGTGAAAAACTGTTTTTT	CASSKADLGEKLFF
TRBV18	.	few	TRBJ1-1	TGTGCCAGCTCATCTCAGGGAGGCACTGAAGCTTTCTTT	CASSSQGGTEAFF
TRBV11-3	.	.	TRBJ2-3	TGTGCCAGCAGCTTCCGCTACGCGCGATGCACAGATACGCAGTATTTT	CASSFRYARCTDTQYF
TRBV9	.	few	TRBJ2-3	TGTGCCAGCAGCGTAGTCGGTGAGGGAGCTACAGATACGCAGTATTTT	CASSVVGEGATDTQYF
TRBV4-2	.	once	TRBJ2-1	TGTGCCAGCAGCCAAGAGCAGCGTATAAGGATCTTC	CASSQEQRIRIF
TRBV6-5	.	.	TRBJ2-7	TGTGCCAGCAAGGGGCAGGGGAAGGTCTACGAGCAGTACTTC	CASKGQGKVYEQYF
TRBV27	.	.	TRBJ2-1	TGTGCCAGCAGTTTGGACTTGTACAATGAGCAGTTCTTC	CASSLDLYNEQFF
TRBV7-9	TRBD2	.	TRBJ2-7	TGTGCCAGCAGTCTGGGGAGCGGGAGAAAGGGCGAGCAGTACTTC	CASSLGSGRKGEQYF
TRBV6-5	TRBD1	.	TRBJ1-1	TGTGCCAGCAGTTACGGGACAGGCCAGACTGAAGCTTTCTTT	CASSYGTGQTEAFF
TRBV6-1	TRBD2	.	TRBJ2-1	TGTGCCATCAAGCGGGGGGGGGAGGAGGATGAGCAGTTCTTC	CAIKRGGEEDEQFF
TRBV6-6	.	few	TRBJ2-7	TGTGCCAGCAGGGATAGGGGCGGCTACGAGCAGTACTTC	CASRDRGGYEQYF
TRBV27	.	.	TRBJ1-4	TGTGCCAGCAGCCGTAGACAGTTTTTTTCCGAAAAACTGTTTTTT	CASSRRQFFSEKLFF
TRBV18	.	.	TRBJ1-4	TGTGCCAGCTCACCACCGGGGGCGGGTGAAAAACTGTTTTTT	CASSPPGAGEKLFF
TRBV21-1	.	.	TRBJ1-2	TGTGCCAGCAGCCTCGGCGGGGCAGTACTGGACTACACCTTC	CASSLGGAVLDYTF
TRBV19	.	.	TRBJ1-1	TGTGCCAGTAGGCACCCCAGAACTGAAGCTTTCTTT	CASRHPRTEAFF
TRBV18	TRBD2	once	TRBJ2-7	TGTGCCAGCTCACCACGGGGAGGGGTGAGGGAGCAGTACTTC	CASSPRGGVREQYF
TRBV19	.	.	TRBJ1-5	TGTGCCAGTAGTATTAGCCGACAGGTATATCAGCCCCAGCATTTT	CASSISRQVYQPQHF
TRBV11-2	.	.	TRBJ2-7	TGTGCCAGCAGCTTCGGGACAACCTACGAGCAGTACTTC	CASSFGTTYEQYF
TRBV28	.	once	TRBJ1-5	TGTGCCAGCAGTTTATGTTTTGCGGGTTGCAATCAGCCCCAGCATTTT	CASSLCFAGCNQPQHF
TRBV11-3	.	.	TRBJ1-2	TGTGCCAGCAGCGGCCCGGGACAAAGGGACCGTGGCCGTGGCTACACCTTC	CASSGPGQRDRGRGYTF
TRBV18	TRBD1	.	TRBJ1-4	TGTGCCAGCTCACCTCTGGGGACAGGACATGAAAAACTGTTTTTT	CASSPLGTGHEKLFF
TRBV9	TRBD1	once	TRBJ1-4	TGTGCCAGCAGCTTCGGGACAGGGCCGAATGAAAAACTGTTTTTT	CASSFGTGPNEKLFF
TRBV19	TRBD1	once	TRBJ1-2	TGTGCCAGTAGTAGGGGGACAGGGGACGACTATGGCTACACCTTC	CASSRGTGDDYGYTF
TRBV5-6	.	.	TRBJ2-5	TGTGCCAGCAGTTATATACACAGGGTCACGGAGACCCAGTACTTC	CASSYIHRVTETQYF
TRBV14	TRBD1	.	TRBJ2-7	TGTGCCAGCAGCCAAGAACCGGGACAGTCCTACGAGCAGTACTTC	CASSQEPGQSYEQYF
TRBV9	TRBD2	.	TRBJ2-7	TGTGCCAGCAGTCTAGCGGGAGGAAGCTACGAGCAGTACTTC	CASSLAGGSYEQYF
TRBV7-6	TRBD2	.	TRBJ2-1	TGTGCCAGCAGCTTAGAGGCTTGGCACGGGAGGGCCTACAATGAGCAGTTCTTC	CASSLEAWHGRAYNEQFF
TRBV25-1	.	.	TRBJ2-1	TGTGCCAGCAGTGAAGGCAAGGAGATGGAGTACAATGAGCAGTTCTTC	CASSEGKEMEYNEQFF
TRBV5-5	.	.	TRBJ1-1	TGTGCCAGCAGCAATGGGACATCGAACACTGAAGCTTTCTTT	CASSNGTSNTEAFF
TRBV28	.	.	TRBJ2-7	TGTGCCAGCAGTCGGAGTAACAGGGTTACCTACGAGCAGTACTTC	CASSRSNRVTYEQYF
TRBV4-3	TRBD2	.	TRBJ2-5	TGCGCCAGCAGCCAGGCGACAGGGTTTCTATGGACTAGCGGGGGGATCCAAGAGACCCAGTACTTC	CASSQATGFLWTSGGIQETQYF
TRBV19	TRBD1	.	TRBJ2-7	TGTGCCAGTAGTATAACCTCCCGCAGGGGGCAGCTCTACGAGCAGTACTTC	CASSITSRRGQLYEQYF